These 12 T cell receptor beta chains were all obtained from the same sample, sequenced in a study of shared clonotypes between healthy human individuals. The method was immunoSEQ multiplex PCR; TCRdb's version includes in-frame clones alone and lacks a portion of them. The data hold 2 million to 2.5 million clones, with 80% to 95% observed a single time. What was sequenced was naive CD4+ T cells from PBMCs. The subset denotes: CD45RA+ positively selected. The receptor source for this set is a man younger than 35 in good health. Some clones in this sample may be carry-over from other donors' samples.

The chain couples TRBV21-1 to TRBJ2-3; the tabulated D call, TRBD2, remains unverified against the DNA. TRBV21-1 is described as a pseudogene. This CDR3 is built from 16 residues. The CDR3 is CASSNRLAGRTDTQYF. CDR3 nucleotides: TGTGCCAGCAGCAATCGCCTAGCGGGACGCACAGATACGCAGTATTTT.

This clone was observed once. The chain uses TRBV2 and TRBJ2-3; TRBD2 is a possible D gene (6 bases). CDR1 is SNHLY and CDR2 is FYNNEI in the germline V gene. This CDR3 is built from 14 residues. Trimming took off 1 base at V and 5 bases at J, with 10 bases between the two ends. CDR3 DNA sequence: TGTGCCAGCAGTGAAGGGGGAGGAGGAGATACGCAGTATTTT. Residues: CASSEGGGGDTQYF.

The V gene is TRBV29-1, the J gene TRBJ2-1, with 9 bases matching TRBD2. Germline-derived CDR1 and CDR2 are SQVTM and ANQGSEA. The CDR3 is 13 residues long. V gave up 7 bases and J gave up 3 bases; unmatched junction bases: 4. In DNA form, the CDR3 reads TGCAGCGCCAGCGGGAGGTACTACAATGAGCAGTTCTTC. It codes for CSASGRYYNEQFF.

The chain combines TRBV28 with TRBJ1-5; D is ambiguous. The V gene's germline CDR1 is MDHEN and CDR2 SYDVKM. V lost 4 bases and J 7 bases, leaving 8 bases between the germline ends. The CDR3 consists of 12 residues. This CDR3 reads CASSSPKQPQHF. The DNA for the CDR3 is TGTGCCAGCAGTTCTCCGAAGCAGCCCCAGCATTTT.

The rearrangement joins TRBV28 to TRBJ1-5, with D possibly being TRBD1 (6 bases). Looked up from germline, CDR1 is MDHEN and CDR2 is SYDVKM. The V end was cut by 8 bases, the J end by 5 bases, with 19 bases between. The CDR3 is 15 residues long. CDR3 nucleotides: TGTGCCAGCGAAAGGGAGTGGGGGCCCCATCAGCCCCAGCATTTT. Its protein is CASEREWGPHQPQHF.

The J gene is TRBJ1-5, the V gene TRBV19; possibly TRBD1 for D (5 bases). V lost 3 bases to trimming and J lost 1 base, with 25 bases between them. Per the germline V gene, CDR1 is LNHDA and CDR2 is SQIVND (reference sequence). The CDR3 is 20 amino acids. The CDR3 DNA follows: TGTGCCAGTAGTATCGTCGGGAACAGGACCCCGAGGGAGAGCAATCAGCCCCAGCATTTT. Translating it yields CASSIVGNRTPRESNQPQHF.

The chain recombines TRBV4-3 with TRBJ1-5; D gene unclear. This CDR3 region has 13 residues. The germline V gene encodes CDR1 LGHNA and CDR2 YSLEER. The ends were cut back, 0 bases at V and 7 bases at J, with 7 bases in the middle. The CDR3 nucleotides are TGCGCCAGCAGCCAAGATATCGGGCAGCCCCAGCATTTT. This sequence encodes CASSQDIGQPQHF.

This clone was seen just once. The chain uses TRBV2 and TRBJ2-2, with 10 bases lining up with TRBD2. The CDR3 has 15 residues. V lost 4 bases and J lost 4; bases outside the gene matches: 3. From germline, CDR1 is SNHLY and CDR2 FYNNEI. The CDR3 loop is CASSARTSGTGELFF. The CDR3 DNA is TGTGCCAGCAGTGCAAGGACTAGCGGCACCGGGGAGCTGTTTTTT. The complete variable domain, with remaining parts taken from reference TRBV2 and TRBJ2-2, reads EPEVTQTPSHQVTQMGQEVILRCVPISNHLYFYWYRQILGQKVEFLVSFYNNEISEKSEIFDDQFSVERPDGSNFTLKIRSTKLEDSAMYFCASSARTSGTGELFFGEGSRLTVL.

To note about this clone: Other DNA sequences in this specimen translate into the identical CDR3. The rearrangement uses TRBV5-6 and TRBJ1-1; no firm D call. V lost 0 bases to trimming and J lost 0 bases, with 9 bases between them. The CDR3 spans 15 residues. Germline V gene data show CDR1 as SGHDT and CDR2 as YYEEEE. CDR3 sequence (DNA): TGTGCCAGCAGCTTGGGCCAGATCATGAACACTGAAGCTTTCTTT. Encoded protein: CASSLGQIMNTEAFF. Filled out from reference TRBV5-6 and TRBJ1-1, the complete variable domain reads DAGVTQSPTHLIKTRGQQVTLRCSPKSGHDTVSWYQQALGQGPQFIFQYYEEEERQRGNFPDRFSGHQFPNYSSELNVNALLLGDSALYLCASSLGQIMNTEAFFGQGTRLTVV.

For this clone: This specimen includes other DNA sequences encoding the same CDR3. The gene calls are TRBV29-1 and TRBJ2-2; D not certain. V gave up 6 bases and J gave up 0 bases, with 2 bases separating them. Looked up from germline, CDR1 is SQVTM and CDR2 is ANQGSEA. CDR3 length: 11 amino acids. CDR3 in DNA: TGCAGCGTGACGAACACCGGGGAGCTGTTTTTT. Translating it yields CSVTNTGELFF.

This chain uses TRBV5-6 with TRBJ1-1; TRBD1 matches at 8 bases. The V gene end was trimmed by 4 bases and the J gene end by 11 bases; junction bases not matched to a gene: 10. The CDR3 is 13 amino acids. In germline, CDR1 is SGHDT, CDR2 YYEEEE. In DNA, the CDR3 is TGTGCCAGCAGCCCGGACAGGGCCGGTACGGCTTTCTTT. This translates into CASSPDRAGTAFF.

The chain couples TRBV5-5 to TRBJ1-3; D remains unclear. Germline assignment: CDR1 SGHKS and CDR2 YYEKEE (reference sequence). This CDR3 region has 12 residues. The V end lost 9 bases, the J end lost 3 bases, and 10 bases lay between the germline ends. The CDR3 spells CATQNLGNTIYF. The CDR3 DNA follows: TGTGCCACCCAGAACCTTGGAAACACCATATATTTT.